Below are 30 T cell receptor beta chains sequenced from a single sample in a study of blood T cell repertoires in COVID-19. The protocol was immunoSEQ multiplex PCR, while the TCRdb copy is restricted to in-frame clones and leaves out a portion. The sample has fewer than 250,000 clones; about 83% are singletons. Input material: PBMCs or T cells enriched from blood (not recorded which). These TCRs come from a woman between 40 and 50 years old who had been exposed to COVID-19.

The genes are TRBV4-2 and TRBJ2-2; a weak D match, TRBD1 (6 bases). Deletions cut 3 bases from V and 0 bases from J, with 23 bases between. This CDR3 is built from 20 residues. Per the germline V gene, CDR1 is LGHNA and CDR2 is YNFKEQ. CDR3 residues: CASSHHAGPRQDANTGELFF. The DNA for the CDR3 is TGTGCCAGCAGCCATCACGCGGGCCCGAGACAGGACGCGAACACCGGGGAGCTGTTTTTT.

This clone was detected ten times or more. This sequence joins TRBV4-3 and TRBJ2-1; 7 bases are a match to TRBD2. The CDR3 contains 15 residues. CDR1 is LGHNA and CDR2 is YSLEER in the germline V gene. V dropped 2 bases and J dropped 3; count of bases not matched to a gene: 4. CDR3 residues: CASSQKLADYNEQFF. The CDR3 DNA is TGCGCCAGCAGCCAAAAGCTAGCGGACTACAATGAGCAGTTCTTC.

This clone has just one count. The V call is TRBV28, the J call TRBJ1-2; TRBD1 matches at 9 bases. CDR1 is MDHEN, CDR2 SYDVKM, per germline. V shed 6 bases and J 2 bases; nucleotides not matched to a gene: 7. This CDR3 comprises 15 residues. The CDR3 bases are TGTGCCAGCAGCCACGGGACAGGGTCCAACTATGGCTACACCTTC. It yields the protein CASSHGTGSNYGYTF.

The chain carries TRBV19 and TRBJ2-5; TRBD2 aligns across 7 bases. The germline CDR1 and CDR2 sequences are LNHDA and SQIVND (reference sequence). J was trimmed by 2 bases and V by 3 bases; bases with no gene match: 3. The CDR3 runs to 14 residues. CDR3 nucleotides: TGTGCCAGTAGTATGAGCGGGGTACAAGAGACCCAGTACTTC. Translated, it gives CASSMSGVQETQYF.

The V gene is TRBV7-9, the J gene TRBJ2-1; the D is unclear. The CDR3 consists of 16 residues. The V gene's germline CDR1 is SEHNR and CDR2 FQNEAQ (reference sequence). V lost 5 bases to trimming and J lost 3 bases, with 17 bases between them. In DNA, the CDR3 is TGTGCCAGCAGCCCAGACTCTTTCTCATACTACAATGAGCAGTTCTTC. Translation: CASSPDSFSYYNEQFF.

The rearrangement links TRBV2 to TRBJ2-3; 13 bases are shared with TRBD2. With V trimmed by 6 bases and J by 5 bases, 5 bases remained unmatched. The germline V gene encodes CDR1 SNHLY and CDR2 FYNNEI. This CDR3 is 15 amino acids long. CDR3 region: CASSLLAGGGDTQYF. The CDR3 nucleotides read TGTGCCAGCAGCTTACTAGCGGGGGGGGGAGATACGCAGTATTTT.

V and J are TRBV9 and TRBJ1-2; no definite D call. The CDR3 is 13 residues long. Germline assignment: CDR1 SGDLS and CDR2 YYNGEE. V shed 4 bases and J shed 1 base, with 8 bases lying between them. CDR3 bases: TGTGCCAGCAGCACAGATTTTAACTATGGCTACACCTTC. Translating it yields CASSTDFNYGYTF. Filled out from reference TRBV9 and TRBJ1-2, the complete variable domain reads DSGVTQTPKHLITATGQRVTLRCSPRSGDLSVYWYQQSLDQGLQFLIQYYNGEERAKGNILERFSAQQFPDLHSELNLSSLELGDSALYFCASSTDFNYGYTFGSGTRLTVV.

This chain joins TRBV11-2 and TRBJ2-7; 9 bases fit TRBD2. In germline, CDR1 is SGHAT, CDR2 FQNNGV. The V gene end was trimmed by 5 bases and the J gene end by 0 bases; junction bases not matched to a gene: 8. The CDR3 consists of 16 residues. CDR3 loop: CASSQNIAGASYEQYF. CDR3 sequence (DNA): TGTGCCAGCAGCCAAAACATAGCGGGGGCCTCCTACGAGCAGTACTTC.

This chain connects TRBV11-2 to TRBJ2-4, with D possibly matching TRBD2 (6 bases). V shed 4 bases and J shed 2 bases, with 15 bases lying between them. CDR1 and CDR2 (germline): SGHAT, FQNNGV. This CDR3 is 16 amino acids long. As DNA, the CDR3 is TGTGCCAGCAGCTCAGGACCTGGGGGGTCCAAAAACATTCAGTACTTC. Residues: CASSSGPGGSKNIQYF.

V and J are TRBV30 and TRBJ1-3; D not certain. The V end lost 5 bases, the J end lost 4 bases, and 6 bases lay between the germline ends. From germline, CDR1 is GTSNPN and CDR2 SVGIG (reference sequence). The CDR3 has 11 amino acids. CDR3 sequence reads: CAWESGNTIYF. For the CDR3, the DNA is TGTGCCTGGGAGAGCGGAAACACCATATATTTT.

The chain combines TRBV6-5 with TRBJ1-2; D possibly corresponds to TRBD1 (5 bases). There are 15 residues in the CDR3. V shed 2 bases and J shed 2 bases, with 12 bases lying between them. Germline V gene data show CDR1 as MNHEY and CDR2 as SVGAGI. The CDR3 loop reads CASSYGAGPNYGYTF. The CDR3 nucleotides are TGTGCCAGCAGTTACGGGGCAGGGCCCAACTATGGCTACACCTTC.

The CDR3 nucleotides are TGTGCCAGCAGCCCACAAGGCCGGGACTGGAGGTTCTTC. Translated, it gives CASSPQGRDWRFF. The chain is built from TRBV7-2 and TRBJ2-1; possible D gene TRBD2, 6 bases. This CDR3 spans 13 amino acids. Trimming removed 5 bases from V and 15 bases from J, with 20 bases in between. In germline, CDR1 is SGHTA, CDR2 FQGNSA. Full variable domain (remainder filled in from reference TRBV7-2 and TRBJ2-1): GAGVSQSPSNKVTEKGKDVELRCDPISGHTALYWYRQSLGQGLEFLIYFQGNSAPDKSGLPSDRFSAERTGGSVSTLTIQRTQQEDSAVYLCASSPQGRDWRFFGPGTRLTVL.

Points on this clone: At one end, the junction sequence differs from germline, possibly due to a read error. The rearrangement uses TRBV28 and TRBJ1-2; D remains unclear. Looked up from germline, CDR1 is MDHEN and CDR2 is SYDVKM. The CDR3 has 12 residues. Here the CDR3 reads CASQTSNYGHTF. The CDR3 bases are TGTGCCAGCCAAACATCTAACTATGGCCACACCTTC.

The CDR3 DNA reads TGCGCCAGCAGCCAAGACCCAGGCATCCCCGGGGAGCTGTTTTTT. This encodes CASSQDPGIPGELFF. The genes are TRBV4-1 and TRBJ2-2, with D unclear. The V gene's germline CDR1 is MGHRA and CDR2 YSYEKL. This CDR3 region has 15 residues. The V end was cut by 0 bases, the J end by 6 bases, with 11 bases between.

This clone was seen a single time. Here the CDR3 DNA reads TGTGCCAGCTCACCACCGAGGGCAGATTTGTACCAAGAGACCCAGTACTTC. Amino acids: CASSPPRADLYQETQYF. This chain uses TRBV18 with TRBJ2-5; a possible D gene is TRBD2 (5 bases). This CDR3 is built from 17 residues. V dropped 0 bases and J dropped 0 bases, with 14 bases sitting between them. CDR1 is KGHSH and CDR2 is LQKENI in the germline V gene.

The chain is built from TRBV7-6 and TRBJ2-7; a possible D gene is TRBD1 (5 bases). V was cut by 5 bases and J by 4 bases, with 12 bases left in between. This CDR3 is 13 amino acids long. CDR1 is SGHVS and CDR2 is FNYEAQ in the germline V gene. The CDR3 DNA reads TGTGCCAGCAGCAAAGGGGTAGGGTACGAGCAGTACTTC. Residues: CASSKGVGYEQYF.

V usage is TRBV5-1 and J usage is TRBJ1-5, with TRBD1 matching over 7 bases. This CDR3 spans 13 amino acids. Germline lookup yields CDR1 SGHRS and CDR2 YFSETQ. V was pared by 4 bases and J by 4 bases, with 2 bases of the junction left unmatched. In DNA form, the CDR3 reads TGCGCCAGCAGCCCGGGACAGAATCAGCCCCAGCATTTT. It encodes CASSPGQNQPQHF.

This chain joins TRBV6-5 and TRBJ2-7, with 7 bases identical to TRBD1. V shed 0 bases, J shed 2 bases, and the junction held 7 bases outside the gene matches. The germline CDR1 and CDR2 sequences are MNHEY and SVGAGI. The CDR3 consists of 16 residues. The CDR3: CASSYSGSGGTYEQYF. DNA of the CDR3: TGTGCCAGCAGTTACTCGGGATCAGGGGGAACCTACGAGCAGTACTTC.

The chain joins TRBV3-1 (or the pseudogene TRBV3-2) to TRBJ2-5, with D tentatively TRBD2 (7 bases). The CDR3 runs to 12 residues. The germline gives CDR1 LGHDT, CDR2 YNNKEL (reference sequence). V was shortened by 10 bases and J by 3 bases, with 12 bases between the two germline ends. The CDR3 loop reads CATRGAEETQYF. CDR3 sequence (DNA): TGTGCCACCCGGGGGGCGGAAGAGACCCAGTACTTC.

In DNA, the CDR3 is TGTGCCAGCAGCTCCGGACAGGGGACAGATACGCAGTATTTT. It translates to CASSSGQGTDTQYF. The J gene is TRBJ2-3, the V gene TRBV7-3; 9 nucleotides match TRBD1. The germline V gene encodes CDR1 SGHTA and CDR2 FQGTGA. The CDR3 extends over 14 amino acids. Unmatched junction bases numbered 2, after V lost 4 bases and J lost 3 bases.

V and J are TRBV10-3 and TRBJ2-2; D is possibly TRBD1 (6 bases). This CDR3 contains 15 residues. Between the trimmed V and J ends, which lost 6 bases and 1 base, there was a span of 12 bases. The germline gives CDR1 ENHRY, CDR2 SYGVKD. CDR3 sequence reads: CAISSGTQNTGELFF. For the CDR3, the DNA is TGTGCCATCAGCTCCGGGACACAGAACACCGGGGAGCTGTTTTTT.

The chain couples TRBV15 to TRBJ1-1; D is uncertain. The germline CDR1 and CDR2 sequences are LNHNV and YYDKDF (reference sequence). The CDR3 spans 16 residues. V was shortened by 1 base and J by 1 base, with 13 bases between the two germline ends. CDR3 in amino acids: CATSRGALLENTEAFF. The CDR3 nucleotides read TGTGCCACCAGCAGAGGGGCCCTCTTAGAGAACACTGAAGCTTTCTTT.

CDR3 region: CASSLTTGGGLNEQFF. CDR3 sequence (DNA): TGTGCCAGCAGTTTGACGACCGGGGGGGGCCTCAATGAGCAGTTCTTC. The rearrangement uses TRBV6-5 and TRBJ2-1; TRBD2 matches 8 bases. Per germline, CDR1 MNHEY and CDR2 SVGAGI. The V segment lost 4 bases and the J segment 6 bases; nucleotides outside the gene matches: 11. The CDR3 runs to 16 residues.

The chain employs TRBV4-1 and TRBJ2-7; TRBD1 might be the D (6 bases). The germline V gene has CDR1 MGHRA and CDR2 YSYEKL. The CDR3 loop spans 15 amino acids. V lost 2 bases, J lost 3 bases, and 14 bases lay in between. The CDR3 loop reads CASSQLRDTYYEQYF. DNA of the CDR3: TGCGCCAGCAGCCAACTCCGGGACACTTACTACGAGCAGTACTTC.

The CDR3 sequence: CASSLVAGPTDTQYF. CDR3 sequence (DNA): TGTGCCAGCAGCCTTGTAGCGGGGCCCACAGATACGCAGTATTTT. The genes are TRBV7-2 and TRBJ2-3, with 8 bases fitting TRBD2. Germline V gives CDR1 SGHTA, CDR2 FQGNSA. CDR3 size: 15 residues. V shed 5 bases, J shed 2 bases, and the junction held 6 bases outside the gene matches.

Points on this clone: Other DNA sequences of this sample code for an identical CDR3. This chain joins TRBV7-9 and TRBJ1-1; D ambiguous. The CDR3 extends over 11 amino acids. Germline-derived CDR1 and CDR2 are SEHNR and FQNEAQ (reference sequence). The germline V and J ends were trimmed by 5 bases and 3 bases, with 4 bases remaining between them. CDR3 sequence: CASSPYTEAFF. CDR3 DNA: TGTGCCAGCAGCCCCTACACTGAAGCTTTCTTT.

In its sample, this clone was seen a few times. The genes are TRBV2 and TRBJ2-7; D gene uncertain. The V gene's germline CDR1 is SNHLY and CDR2 FYNNEI. This CDR3 contains 11 residues. V was pared by 4 bases and J by 12 bases, with 13 bases between. In nucleotides, the CDR3 is TGTGCCAGCAGTGCTTCGCAGAACCCGTACTTC. Translating it yields CASSASQNPYF.

This sequence joins TRBV5-6 and TRBJ2-7, with 7 bases fitting TRBD1. The V and J ends lost 4 bases and 9 bases, in that order; junction bases with no gene match: 16. CDR3 size: 15 residues. CDR1 SGHDT and CDR2 YYEEEE come from the germline V gene. DNA of the CDR3: TGTGCCAGCAGCAGCCGGGACAGAGTCCTAGGGCCGCAGTACTTC. Translated: CASSSRDRVLGPQYF. The full variable domain, with the rest looked up from reference TRBV5-6 and TRBJ2-7, is DAGVTQSPTHLIKTRGQQVTLRCSPKSGHDTVSWYQQALGQGPQFIFQYYEEEERQRGNFPDRFSGHQFPNYSSELNVNALLLGDSALYLCASSSRDRVLGPQYFGPGTRLTVT.

V usage is TRBV14 and J usage is TRBJ2-1; no firm D call. CDR3 length: 15 amino acids. The V gene lost 0 bases and the J gene lost 9 bases, with 15 bases spanning the gap. Per germline, CDR1 SGHDN and CDR2 FVKESK. For the CDR3, the DNA is TGTGCCAGCAGCCAAGATTTGGCCAGACTTGGTGAGCAGTTCTTC. It specifies CASSQDLARLGEQFF.

Here the CDR3 reads CASSLALGASYEQYF. In DNA, the CDR3 is TGCGCCAGCAGCTTGGCCTTAGGGGCTTCCTACGAGCAGTACTTC. The rearrangement uses TRBV5-1 and TRBJ2-7; the D gene is possibly TRBD1 (5 bases). Germline CDR1 SGHRS, CDR2 YFSETQ. V lost 0 bases and J 1 base, leaving 11 bases between the germline ends. The CDR3 consists of 15 residues.